This entry features one T cell receptor beta chain sequence. These data belong to a study of T cell repertoires in ileal Crohn's disease. Background on the study: About half received postoperative treatment, under 14 with thiopurines and roughly 20 anti-TNF.

Sequencing was performed with immunoSEQ multiplex PCR; in TCRdb, only in-frame clones are kept and a portion is missing. The data contain 6,000 to 7,500 clones, 70% to 85% of them singletons. In germline, CDR1 is SGDLS, CDR2 YYNGEE. The V and J ends lost 4 bases and 7 bases, in that order; junction bases with no gene match: 8. The CDR3 contains 14 residues. The V gene is TRBV9, the J gene TRBJ1-2; 9 bases line up with TRBD1. The clonotype comes from an adult with Crohn's disease. What was sequenced was ileal tissue. CDR3 region: CASSPLNRGLGYTF. CDR3 coding DNA: TGTGCCAGCAGCCCACTTAACAGGGGGCTTGGCTACACCTTC.